This T cell receptor (beta chain) was captured in a study of technical replicates of blood from several donors. Germline loops: CDR1 MDHEN, CDR2 SYDVKM. Trimming removed 8 bases from V and 7 bases from J; junction bases left unmatched: 8. The CDR3 sequence is 13 residues long. Using immunoSEQ multiplex PCR, the repertoire was profiled, and TCRdb retains in-frame clones only, with some absent. This table holds tens of thousands of clones, 85% to 95% found once. The TCR was taken from a human donor in good health. V and J are TRBV28 and TRBJ1-5; the match to TRBD1 covers 7 bases. Sequenced: T cells isolated from PBMCs. CDR3 DNA: TGTGCCAGCGGGCGACAGGGTATGCAGCCCCAGCATTTT. This translates into CASGRQGMQPQHF. The full variable domain, in which reference TRBV28 and TRBJ1-5 provide the parts outside the CDR3, is DVKVTQSSRYLVKRTGEKVFLECVQDMDHENMFWYRQDPGLGLRLIYFSYDVKMKEKGDIPEGYSVSREKKERFSLILESASTNQTSMYLCASGRQGMQPQHFGDGTRLSIL.